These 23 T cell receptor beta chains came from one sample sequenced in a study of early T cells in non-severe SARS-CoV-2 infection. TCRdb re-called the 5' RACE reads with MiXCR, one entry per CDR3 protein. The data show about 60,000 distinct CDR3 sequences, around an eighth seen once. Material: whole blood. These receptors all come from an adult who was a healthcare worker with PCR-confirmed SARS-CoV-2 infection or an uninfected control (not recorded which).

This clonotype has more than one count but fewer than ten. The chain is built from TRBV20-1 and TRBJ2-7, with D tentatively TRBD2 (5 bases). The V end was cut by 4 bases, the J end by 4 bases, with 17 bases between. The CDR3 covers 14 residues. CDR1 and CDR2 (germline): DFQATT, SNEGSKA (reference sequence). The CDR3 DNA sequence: TGCAGTGCTACGAAGAGCGGCGCGGAGTACGAGCAGTACTTC. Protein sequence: CSATKSGAEYEQYF.

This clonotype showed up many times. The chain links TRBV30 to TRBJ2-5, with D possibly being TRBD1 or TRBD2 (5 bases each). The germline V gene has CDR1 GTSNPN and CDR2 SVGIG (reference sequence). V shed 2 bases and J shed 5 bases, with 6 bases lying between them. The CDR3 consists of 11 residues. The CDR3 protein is CAWSWGETQYF. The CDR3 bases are TGTGCCTGGAGTTGGGGGGAGACCCAGTACTTC.

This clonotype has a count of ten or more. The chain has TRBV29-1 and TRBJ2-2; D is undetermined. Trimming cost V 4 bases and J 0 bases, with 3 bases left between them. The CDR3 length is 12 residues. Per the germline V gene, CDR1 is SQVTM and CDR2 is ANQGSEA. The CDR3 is CSVAPNTGELFF. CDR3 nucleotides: TGCAGCGTTGCCCCGAACACCGGGGAGCTGTTTTTT.

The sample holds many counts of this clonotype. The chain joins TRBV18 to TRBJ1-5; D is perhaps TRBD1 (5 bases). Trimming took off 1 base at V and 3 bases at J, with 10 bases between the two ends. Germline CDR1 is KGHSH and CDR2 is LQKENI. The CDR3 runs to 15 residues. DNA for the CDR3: TGTGCCAGCTCACCACAGAAGGGACTCAATCAGCCCCAGCATTTT. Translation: CASSPQKGLNQPQHF.

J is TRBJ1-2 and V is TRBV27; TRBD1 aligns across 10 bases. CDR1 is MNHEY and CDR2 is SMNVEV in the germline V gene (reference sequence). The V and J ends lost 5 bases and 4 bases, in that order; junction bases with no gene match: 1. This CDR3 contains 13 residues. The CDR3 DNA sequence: TGTGCCAGCAGTCGGACAGGGGGCTATGGCTACACCTTC. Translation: CASSRTGGYGYTF.

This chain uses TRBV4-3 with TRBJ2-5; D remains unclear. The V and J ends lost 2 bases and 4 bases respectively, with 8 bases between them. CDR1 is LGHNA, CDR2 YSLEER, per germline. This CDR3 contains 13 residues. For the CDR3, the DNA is TGCGCCAGCAGCCAACAAGGGATAGAGACCCAGTACTTC. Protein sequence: CASSQQGIETQYF.

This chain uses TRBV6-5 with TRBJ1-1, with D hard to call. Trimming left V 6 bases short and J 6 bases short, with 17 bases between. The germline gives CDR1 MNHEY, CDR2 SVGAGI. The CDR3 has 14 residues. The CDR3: CASSNREFLAEAFF. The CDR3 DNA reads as TGTGCCAGCAGCAATAGAGAATTTCTGGCTGAAGCTTTCTTT.

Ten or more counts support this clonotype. The DNA of the CDR3 is TGTGCTAGTGGTGGGACTAGCGGGGGTTCAGCCTACAATGAGCAGTTCTTC. Translated, it gives CASGGTSGGSAYNEQFF. This chain uses TRBV12-5 with TRBJ2-1; 14 positions match TRBD2. CDR3 length: 17 residues. V trimming: 5 bases; J trimming: 2 bases; junction bases outside the gene matches: 5. Germline-derived CDR1 and CDR2 are LGHNT and FRNRAP.

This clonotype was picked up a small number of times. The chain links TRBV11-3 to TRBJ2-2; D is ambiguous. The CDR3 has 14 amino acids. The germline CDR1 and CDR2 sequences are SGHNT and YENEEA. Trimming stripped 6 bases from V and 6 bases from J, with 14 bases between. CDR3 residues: CASSLAGKAGELFF. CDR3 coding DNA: TGTGCCAGCAGTCTTGCAGGAAAGGCCGGGGAGCTGTTTTTT.

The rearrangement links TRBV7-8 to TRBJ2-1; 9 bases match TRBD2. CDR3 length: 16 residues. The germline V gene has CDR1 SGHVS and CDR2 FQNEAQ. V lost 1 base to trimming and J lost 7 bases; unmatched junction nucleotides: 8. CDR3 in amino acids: CASSLVAGLATNEQFF. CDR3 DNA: TGTGCCAGCAGCTTAGTAGCGGGACTAGCTACGAATGAGCAGTTCTTC. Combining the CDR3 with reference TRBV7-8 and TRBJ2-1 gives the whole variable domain GAGVSQSPRYKVAKRGQDVALRCDPISGHVSLFWYQQALGQGPEFLTYFQNEAQLDKSGLPSDRFFAERPEGSVSTLKIQRTQQEDSAVYLCASSLVAGLATNEQFFGPGTRLTVL.

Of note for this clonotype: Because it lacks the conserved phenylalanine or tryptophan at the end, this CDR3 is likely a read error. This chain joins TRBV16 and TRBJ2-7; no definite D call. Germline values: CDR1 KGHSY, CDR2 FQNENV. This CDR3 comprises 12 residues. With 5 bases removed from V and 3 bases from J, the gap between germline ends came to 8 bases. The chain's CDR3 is CASSSQVYEQYL. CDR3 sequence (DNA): TGTGCCAGCAGCTCTCAGGTCTACGAGCAGTACTTG.

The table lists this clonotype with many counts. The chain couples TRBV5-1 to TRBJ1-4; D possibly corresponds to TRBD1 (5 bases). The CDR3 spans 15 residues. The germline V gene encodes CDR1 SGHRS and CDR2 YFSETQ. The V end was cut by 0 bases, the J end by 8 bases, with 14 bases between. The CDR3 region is CASSLAGTRGEKLFF. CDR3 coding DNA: TGCGCCAGCAGCTTGGCCGGGACCCGAGGGGAAAAACTGTTTTTT.

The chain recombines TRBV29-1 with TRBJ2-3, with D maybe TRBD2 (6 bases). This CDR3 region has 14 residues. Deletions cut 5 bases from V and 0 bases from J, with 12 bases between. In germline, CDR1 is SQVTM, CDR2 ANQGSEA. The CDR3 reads CSVRERASTDTQYF. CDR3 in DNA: TGCAGCGTTCGCGAGCGGGCTAGCACAGATACGCAGTATTTT.

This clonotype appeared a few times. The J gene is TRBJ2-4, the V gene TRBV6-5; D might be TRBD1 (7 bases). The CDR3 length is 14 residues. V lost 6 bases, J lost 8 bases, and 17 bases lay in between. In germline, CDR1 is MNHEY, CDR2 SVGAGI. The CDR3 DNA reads TGTGCCAGCAGGGAGGGGACAGTCCGAGACATTCAGTACTTC. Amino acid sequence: CASREGTVRDIQYF.

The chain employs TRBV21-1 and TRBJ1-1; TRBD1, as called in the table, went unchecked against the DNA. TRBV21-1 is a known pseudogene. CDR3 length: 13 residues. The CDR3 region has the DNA TGTGCCAGCAGCAGCGGACACAACACTGAAGCTTTCTTT. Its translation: CASSSGHNTEAFF.

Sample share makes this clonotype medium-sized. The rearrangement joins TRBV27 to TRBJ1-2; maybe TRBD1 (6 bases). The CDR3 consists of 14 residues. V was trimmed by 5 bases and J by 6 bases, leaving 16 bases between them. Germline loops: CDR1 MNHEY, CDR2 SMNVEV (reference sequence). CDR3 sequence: CASSPTTGINGYTF. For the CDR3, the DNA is TGTGCCAGCAGTCCTACGACAGGAATTAATGGCTACACCTTC.

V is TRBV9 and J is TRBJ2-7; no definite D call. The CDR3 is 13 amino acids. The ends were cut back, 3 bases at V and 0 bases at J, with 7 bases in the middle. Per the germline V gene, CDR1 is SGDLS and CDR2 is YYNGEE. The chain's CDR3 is CASSASNSYEQYF. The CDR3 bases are TGTGCCAGCAGCGCTTCCAACTCCTACGAGCAGTACTTC. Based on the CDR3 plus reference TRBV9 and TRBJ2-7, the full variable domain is DSGVTQTPKHLITATGQRVTLRCSPRSGDLSVYWYQQSLDQGLQFLIQYYNGEERAKGNILERFSAQQFPDLHSELNLSSLELGDSALYFCASSASNSYEQYFGPGTRLTVT.

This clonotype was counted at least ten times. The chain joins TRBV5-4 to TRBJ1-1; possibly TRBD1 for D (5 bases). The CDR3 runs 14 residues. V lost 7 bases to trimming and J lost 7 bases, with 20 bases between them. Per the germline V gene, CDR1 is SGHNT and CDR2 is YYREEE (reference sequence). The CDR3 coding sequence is TGTGCCAGCGAAAAGGTTGGGGGATCTCATGAAGCTTTCTTT. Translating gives CASEKVGGSHEAFF.

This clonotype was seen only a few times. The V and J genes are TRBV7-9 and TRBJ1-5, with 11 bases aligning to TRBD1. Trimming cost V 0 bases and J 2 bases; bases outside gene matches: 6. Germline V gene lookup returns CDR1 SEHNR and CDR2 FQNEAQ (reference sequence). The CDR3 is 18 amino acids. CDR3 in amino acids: CASSLARTGGDRNQPQHF. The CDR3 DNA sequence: TGTGCCAGCAGCTTAGCCCGGACAGGGGGCGACCGCAATCAGCCCCAGCATTTT.

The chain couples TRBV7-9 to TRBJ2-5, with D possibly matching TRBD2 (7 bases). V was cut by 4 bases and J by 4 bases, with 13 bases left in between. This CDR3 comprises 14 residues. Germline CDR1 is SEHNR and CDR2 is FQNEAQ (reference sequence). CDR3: CASSSPRGLETQYF. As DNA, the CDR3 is TGTGCCAGCAGCTCTCCGCGGGGGCTAGAGACCCAGTACTTC.

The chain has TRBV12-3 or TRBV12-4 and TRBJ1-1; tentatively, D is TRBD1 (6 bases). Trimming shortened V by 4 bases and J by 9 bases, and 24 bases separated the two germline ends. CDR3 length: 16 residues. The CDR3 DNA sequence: TGTGCCAGCAGTTCCCGGATCGGGACATACTATTCTCAAGCTTTCTTT. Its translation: CASSSRIGTYYSQAFF.

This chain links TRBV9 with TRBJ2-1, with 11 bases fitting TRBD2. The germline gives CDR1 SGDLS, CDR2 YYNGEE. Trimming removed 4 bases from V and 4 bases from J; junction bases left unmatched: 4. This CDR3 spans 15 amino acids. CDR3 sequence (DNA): TGTGCCAGCAGCCCGGGACTAGCGGATTACAATGAGCAGTTCTTC. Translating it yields CASSPGLADYNEQFF.

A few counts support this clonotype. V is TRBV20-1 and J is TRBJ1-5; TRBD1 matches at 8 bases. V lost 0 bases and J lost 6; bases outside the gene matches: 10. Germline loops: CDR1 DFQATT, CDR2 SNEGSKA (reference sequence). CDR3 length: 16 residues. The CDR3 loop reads CSARDTRTGSLQPQHF. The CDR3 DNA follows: TGCAGTGCTAGAGATACCAGGACAGGGTCTCTTCAGCCCCAGCATTTT.